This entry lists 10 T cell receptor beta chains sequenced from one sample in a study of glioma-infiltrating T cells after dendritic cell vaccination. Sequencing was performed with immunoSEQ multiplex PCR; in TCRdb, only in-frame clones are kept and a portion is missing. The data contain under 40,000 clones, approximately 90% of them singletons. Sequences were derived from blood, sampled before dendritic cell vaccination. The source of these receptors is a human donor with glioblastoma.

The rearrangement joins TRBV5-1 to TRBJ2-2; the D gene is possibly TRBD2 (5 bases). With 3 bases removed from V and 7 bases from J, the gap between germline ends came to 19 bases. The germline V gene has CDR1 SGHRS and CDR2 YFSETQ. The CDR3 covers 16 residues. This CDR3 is CASSSGLKGRGGELFF. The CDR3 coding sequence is TGCGCCAGCAGCTCAGGACTCAAAGGACGGGGCGGGGAGCTGTTTTTT.

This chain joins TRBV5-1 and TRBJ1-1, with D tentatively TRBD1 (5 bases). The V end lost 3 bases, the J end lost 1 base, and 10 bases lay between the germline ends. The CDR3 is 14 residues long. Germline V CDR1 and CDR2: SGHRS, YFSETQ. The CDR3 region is CASSSSTGNTEAFF. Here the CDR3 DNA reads TGCGCCAGCAGCTCGTCCACAGGGAACACTGAAGCTTTCTTT. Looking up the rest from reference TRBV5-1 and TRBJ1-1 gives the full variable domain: KAGVTQTPRYLIKTRGQQVTLSCSPISGHRSVSWYQQTPGQGLQFLFEYFSETQRNKGNFPGRFSGRQFSNSRSEMNVSTLELGDSALYLCASSSSTGNTEAFFGQGTRLTVV.

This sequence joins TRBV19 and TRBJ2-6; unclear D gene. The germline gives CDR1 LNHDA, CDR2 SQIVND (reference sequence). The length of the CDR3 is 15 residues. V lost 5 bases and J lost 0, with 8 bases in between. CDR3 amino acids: CASSFEVSGANVLTF. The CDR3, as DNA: TGTGCCAGTAGTTTTGAGGTCTCTGGGGCCAACGTCCTGACTTTC. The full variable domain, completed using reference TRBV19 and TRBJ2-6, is DGGITQSPKYLFRKEGQNVTLSCEQNLNHDAMYWYRQDPGQGLRLIYYSQIVNDFQKGDIAEGYSVSREKKESFPLTVTSAQKNPTAFYLCASSFEVSGANVLTFGAGSRLTVL.

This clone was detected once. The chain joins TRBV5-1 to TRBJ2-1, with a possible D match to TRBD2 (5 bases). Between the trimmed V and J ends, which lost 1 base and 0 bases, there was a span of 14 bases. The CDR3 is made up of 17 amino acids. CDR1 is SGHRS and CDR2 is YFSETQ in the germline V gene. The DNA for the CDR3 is TGCGCCAGCAGCTTGTTTTTTGTTGGGAGCTCCTACAATGAGCAGTTCTTC. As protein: CASSLFFVGSSYNEQFF.

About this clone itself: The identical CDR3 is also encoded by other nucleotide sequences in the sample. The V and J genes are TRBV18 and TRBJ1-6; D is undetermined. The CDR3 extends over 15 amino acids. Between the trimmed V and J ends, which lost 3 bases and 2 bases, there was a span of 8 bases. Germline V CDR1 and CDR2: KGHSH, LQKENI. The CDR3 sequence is CASSPREAYNSPLHF. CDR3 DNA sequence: TGTGCCAGCTCACCGAGGGAGGCCTATAATTCACCCCTCCACTTT.

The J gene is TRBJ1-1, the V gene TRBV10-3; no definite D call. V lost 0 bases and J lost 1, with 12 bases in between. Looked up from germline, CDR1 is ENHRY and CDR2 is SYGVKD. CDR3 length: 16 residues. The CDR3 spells CAISESGGSENTEAFF. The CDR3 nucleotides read TGTGCCATCAGTGAGTCGGGAGGAAGTGAGAACACTGAAGCTTTCTTT.

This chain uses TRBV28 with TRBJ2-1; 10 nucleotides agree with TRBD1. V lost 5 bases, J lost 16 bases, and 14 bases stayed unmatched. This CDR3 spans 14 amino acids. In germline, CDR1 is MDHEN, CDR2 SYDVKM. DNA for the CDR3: TGTGCCAGCAGTGGTTTTCGGGGGGGACAGGGGCTCTTCTTC. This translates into CASSGFRGGQGLFF. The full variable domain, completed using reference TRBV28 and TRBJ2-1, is DVKVTQSSRYLVKRTGEKVFLECVQDMDHENMFWYRQDPGLGLRLIYFSYDVKMKEKGDIPEGYSVSREKKERFSLILESASTNQTSMYLCASSGFRGGQGLFFGPGTRLTVL.

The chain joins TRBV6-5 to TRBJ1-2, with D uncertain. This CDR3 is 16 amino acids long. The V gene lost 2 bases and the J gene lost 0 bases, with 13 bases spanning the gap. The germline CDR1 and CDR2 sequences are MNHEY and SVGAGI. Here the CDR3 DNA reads TGTGCCAGCAGTTACCACACCCCCAGAACTAACTATGGCTACACCTTC. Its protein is CASSYHTPRTNYGYTF.

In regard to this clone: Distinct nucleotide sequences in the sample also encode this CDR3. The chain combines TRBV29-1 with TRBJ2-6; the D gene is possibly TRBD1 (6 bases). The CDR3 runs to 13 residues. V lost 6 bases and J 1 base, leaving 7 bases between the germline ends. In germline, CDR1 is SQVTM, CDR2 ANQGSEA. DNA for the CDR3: TGCAGCGTCAGGGGTTCTGGGGCCAACGTCCTGACTTTC. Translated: CSVRGSGANVLTF.

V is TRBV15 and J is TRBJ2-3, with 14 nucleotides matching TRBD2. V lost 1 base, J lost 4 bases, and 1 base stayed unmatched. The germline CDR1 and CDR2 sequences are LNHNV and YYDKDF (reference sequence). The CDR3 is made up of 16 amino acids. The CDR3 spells CATSRGLAGGSDTQYF. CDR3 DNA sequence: TGTGCCACCAGCAGAGGACTAGCGGGGGGGTCAGATACGCAGTATTTT. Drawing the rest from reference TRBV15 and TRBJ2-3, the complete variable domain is DAMVIQNPRYQVTQFGKPVTLSCSQTLNHNVMYWYQQKSSQAPKLLFHYYDKDFNNEADTPDNFQSRRPNTSFCFLDIRSPGLGDTAMYLCATSRGLAGGSDTQYFGPGTRLTVL.